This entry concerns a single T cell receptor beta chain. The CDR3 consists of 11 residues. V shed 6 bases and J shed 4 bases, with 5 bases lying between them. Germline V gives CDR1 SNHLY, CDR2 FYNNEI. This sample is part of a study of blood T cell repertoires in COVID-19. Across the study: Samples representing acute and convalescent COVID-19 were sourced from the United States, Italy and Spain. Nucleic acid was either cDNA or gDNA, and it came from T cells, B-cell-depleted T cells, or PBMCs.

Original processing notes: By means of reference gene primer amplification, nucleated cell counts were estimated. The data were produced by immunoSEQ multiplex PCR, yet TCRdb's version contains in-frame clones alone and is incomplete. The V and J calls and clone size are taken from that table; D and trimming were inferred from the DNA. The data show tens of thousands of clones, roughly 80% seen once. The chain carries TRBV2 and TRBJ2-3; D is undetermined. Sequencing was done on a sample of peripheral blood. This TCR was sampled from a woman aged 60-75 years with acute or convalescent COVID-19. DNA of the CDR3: TGTGCCAGCAGGGTAGCAGATACGCAGTATTTT. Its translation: CASRVADTQYF.